Reported below is one T cell receptor beta chain. What it recognizes is unknown. With V trimmed by 6 bases and J by 6 bases, 13 bases remained unmatched. The CDR3 sequence is 15 residues long. CDR1 and CDR2 (germline): ENHRY, SYGVKD. Cryopreserved PBMCs supplied 2 to 2.5 micrograms of genomic DNA for TCR beta libraries. This sample is drawn from a study of cytotoxic CD8 clonotypes in ibrutinib-treated CLL. Study outcomes and limitations: The study found baseline clonality above age-matched healthy donors, tracking circulating CD8+ T-cell counts.

This table comes from immunoSEQ multiplex PCR, and its TCRdb copy is limited to in-frame clones, with some not included. Found here are over 120,000 clones, more than 70% of them singletons; the top ten hold approximately 7.6%. This receptor was taken from a human donor with chronic lymphocytic leukemia. Sequences were derived from PBMCs, sampled after 36 months of ibrutinib treatment. This chain connects TRBV10-3 to TRBJ1-2; 7 bases agree with TRBD1. CDR3 nucleotides: TGTGCCATCAGCCCCGGGACAGCCTCCCGGAATGGCTACACCTTC. Amino acids: CAISPGTASRNGYTF.